This T cell receptor (beta chain) appears in the sequencing data of a study of CD8+ T cells in alopecia areata. Overall study: Tofacitinib exposure lasted 6 to 18 months, followed by 6 months off drug.

As to this clone: Its matching antigen is unknown. Sequence at one end of the junction differs from germline and may be a read error.

As the sequencing template, cDNA was produced by extracting RNA and reverse transcribing it. TCRdb's table, derived via immunoSEQ multiplex PCR, lists solely in-frame clones and lacks some. The data contain roughly 70,000 clones, around 30% of them singletons. Germline-derived CDR1 and CDR2 are SSHAT and FNYEAQ (reference sequence). The CDR3 loop spans 13 amino acids. Findings and limits, study-wide: Scalp lesions, especially in alopecia totalis/universalis, had higher clonality than normal scalp. Sequenced scalp T cells also include alphabeta T cells resident in normal skin.

Stated treatment: oral pan-JAK inhibitor, 5-10 mg twice daily. This TCR came from a human donor with alopecia areata. The material was CD8+ T cells sorted from blood, obtained at week 4, from a patient treated with tofacitinib. V gene TRBV7-7 combines with J gene TRBJ2-7; no reliable D call. CDR3 nucleotide sequence: TGTGCTAGCAGCTGGCGCTTGCAATACGAGCAGTACTTC. It encodes CASSWRLQYEQYF.